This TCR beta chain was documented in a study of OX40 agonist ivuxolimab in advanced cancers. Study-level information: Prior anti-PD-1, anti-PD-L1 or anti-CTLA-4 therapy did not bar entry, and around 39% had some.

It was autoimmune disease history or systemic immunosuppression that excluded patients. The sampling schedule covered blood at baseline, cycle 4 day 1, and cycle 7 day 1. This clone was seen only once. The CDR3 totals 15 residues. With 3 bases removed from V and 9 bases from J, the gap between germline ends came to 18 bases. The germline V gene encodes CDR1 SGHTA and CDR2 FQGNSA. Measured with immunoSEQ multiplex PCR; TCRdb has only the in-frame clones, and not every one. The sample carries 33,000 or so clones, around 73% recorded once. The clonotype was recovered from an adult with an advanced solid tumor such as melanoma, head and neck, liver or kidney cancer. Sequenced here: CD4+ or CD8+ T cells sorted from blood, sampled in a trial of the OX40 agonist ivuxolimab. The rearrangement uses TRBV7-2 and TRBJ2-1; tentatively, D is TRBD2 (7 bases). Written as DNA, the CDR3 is TGTGCCAGCAGCTTCGGGGGCGGGAGAGGGGCTGAGCAGTTCTTC. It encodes CASSFGGGRGAEQFF.